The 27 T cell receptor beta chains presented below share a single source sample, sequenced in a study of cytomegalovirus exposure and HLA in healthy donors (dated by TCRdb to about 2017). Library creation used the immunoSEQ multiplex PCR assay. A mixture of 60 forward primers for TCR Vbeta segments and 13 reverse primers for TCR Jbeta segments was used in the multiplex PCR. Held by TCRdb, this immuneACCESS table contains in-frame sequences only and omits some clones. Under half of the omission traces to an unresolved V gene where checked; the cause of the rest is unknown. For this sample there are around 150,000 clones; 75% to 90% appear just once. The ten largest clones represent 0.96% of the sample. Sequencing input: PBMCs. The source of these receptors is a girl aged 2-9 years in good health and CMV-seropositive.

This chain's CDR3 is CASSSGMRGETQYF. In DNA form, the CDR3 reads TGTGCCAGCAGCTCTGGGATGCGGGGAGAGACCCAGTACTTC. The rearrangement joins TRBV5-8 to TRBJ2-5; D is possibly TRBD2 (6 bases). The CDR3 consists of 14 residues. From germline, CDR1 is SGHTS and CDR2 YDEGEE. Between the trimmed V and J ends, which lost 3 bases and 4 bases, there was a span of 13 bases.

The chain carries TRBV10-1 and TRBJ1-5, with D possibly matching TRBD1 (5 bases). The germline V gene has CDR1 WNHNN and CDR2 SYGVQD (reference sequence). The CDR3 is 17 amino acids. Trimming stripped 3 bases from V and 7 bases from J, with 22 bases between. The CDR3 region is CASSDQFTTDPRQPQHF. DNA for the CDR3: TGCGCCAGCAGTGATCAATTTACGACAGACCCCCGGCAGCCCCAGCATTTT.

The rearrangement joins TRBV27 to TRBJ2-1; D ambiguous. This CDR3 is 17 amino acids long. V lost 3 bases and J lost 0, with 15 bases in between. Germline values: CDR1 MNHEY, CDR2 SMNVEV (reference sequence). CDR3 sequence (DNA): TGTGCCAGCAGTTTGCTCCAACTACACCGCTCCTACAATGAGCAGTTCTTC. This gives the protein CASSLLQLHRSYNEQFF.

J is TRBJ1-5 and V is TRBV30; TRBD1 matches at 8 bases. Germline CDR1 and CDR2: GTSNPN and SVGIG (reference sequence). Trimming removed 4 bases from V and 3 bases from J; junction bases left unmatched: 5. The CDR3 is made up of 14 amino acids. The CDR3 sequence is CAWNRGGINQPQHF. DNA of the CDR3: TGTGCCTGGAACAGGGGGGGAATCAATCAGCCCCAGCATTTT.

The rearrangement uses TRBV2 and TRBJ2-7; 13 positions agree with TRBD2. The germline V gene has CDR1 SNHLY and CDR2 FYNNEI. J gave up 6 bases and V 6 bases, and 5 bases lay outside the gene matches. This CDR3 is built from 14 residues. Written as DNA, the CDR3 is TGTGCCAGCAGCGGACTAGCGGGAGTCTCCGAGCAGTACTTC. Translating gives CASSGLAGVSEQYF.

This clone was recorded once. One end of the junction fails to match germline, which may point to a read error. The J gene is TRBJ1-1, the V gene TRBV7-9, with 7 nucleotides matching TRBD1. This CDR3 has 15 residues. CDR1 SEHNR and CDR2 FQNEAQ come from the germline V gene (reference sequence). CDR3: CSSSLVDRTDAEAFF. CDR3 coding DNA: TGTTCCAGCAGCTTAGTGGACAGGACGGACGCTGAAGCTTTCTTT.

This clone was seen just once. CDR3 DNA sequence: TGTGCCAGCAGCCCGGACAGGGGCAGGGCTGGTGGCTACACCTTC. Its protein product is CASSPDRGRAGGYTF. V is TRBV27 and J is TRBJ1-2; 9 bases fit TRBD1. The CDR3 contains 15 residues. CDR1 and CDR2 from the germline V gene are MNHEY and SMNVEV (reference sequence). V lost 6 bases and J lost 7; bases outside the gene matches: 12.

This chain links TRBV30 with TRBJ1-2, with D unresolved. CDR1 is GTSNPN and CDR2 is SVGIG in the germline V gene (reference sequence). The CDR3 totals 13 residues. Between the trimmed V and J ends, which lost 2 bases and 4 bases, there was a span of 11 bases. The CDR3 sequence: CAWSPRRAYGYTF. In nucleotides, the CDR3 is TGTGCCTGGAGTCCCAGGAGGGCCTATGGCTACACCTTC.

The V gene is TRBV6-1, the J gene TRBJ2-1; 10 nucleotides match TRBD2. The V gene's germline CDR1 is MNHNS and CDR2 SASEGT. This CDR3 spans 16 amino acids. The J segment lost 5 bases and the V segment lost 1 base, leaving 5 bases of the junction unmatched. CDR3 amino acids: CASSEVSGRFDNEQFF. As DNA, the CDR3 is TGTGCCAGCAGTGAAGTTAGCGGGAGGTTTGACAATGAGCAGTTCTTC.

The CDR3 DNA reads TGTGCCAGCAGCCCGGGACTAAGGGCCCAGTACTTC. Translating gives CASSPGLRAQYF. The gene calls are TRBV5-6 and TRBJ2-5; 7 bases fit TRBD2. Per the germline V gene, CDR1 is SGHDT and CDR2 is YYEEEE. The CDR3 runs to 12 residues. V dropped 4 bases and J dropped 9; count of bases not matched to a gene: 6.

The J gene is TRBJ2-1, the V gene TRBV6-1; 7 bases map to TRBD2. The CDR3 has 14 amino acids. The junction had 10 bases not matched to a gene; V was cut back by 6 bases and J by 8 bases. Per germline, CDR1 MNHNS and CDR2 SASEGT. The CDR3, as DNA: TGTGCCAGCAGCACTAGCGCGGGGTTGGATGAGCAGTTCTTC. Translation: CASSTSAGLDEQFF.

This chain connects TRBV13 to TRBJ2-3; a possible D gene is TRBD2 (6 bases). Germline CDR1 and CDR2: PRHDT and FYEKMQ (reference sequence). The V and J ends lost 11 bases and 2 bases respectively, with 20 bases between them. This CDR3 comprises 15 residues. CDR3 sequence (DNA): TGTGCCTGCCAAGCTATCGGACTAACCACAGATACGCAGTATTTT. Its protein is CACQAIGLTTDTQYF.

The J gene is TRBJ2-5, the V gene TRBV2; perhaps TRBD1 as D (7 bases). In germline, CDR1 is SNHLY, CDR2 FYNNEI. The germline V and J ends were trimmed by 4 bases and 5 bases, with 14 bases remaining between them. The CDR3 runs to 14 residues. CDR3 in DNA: TGTGCCAGCAGTGGTCAGGGGGGCTATGAGACCCAGTACTTC. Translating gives CASSGQGGYETQYF.

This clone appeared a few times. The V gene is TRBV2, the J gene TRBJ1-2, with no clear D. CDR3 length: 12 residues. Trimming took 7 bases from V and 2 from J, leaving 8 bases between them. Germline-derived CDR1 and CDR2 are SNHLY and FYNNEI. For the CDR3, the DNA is TGTGCCAGCACGGGGAGGAACTATGGCTACACCTTC. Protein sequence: CASTGRNYGYTF.

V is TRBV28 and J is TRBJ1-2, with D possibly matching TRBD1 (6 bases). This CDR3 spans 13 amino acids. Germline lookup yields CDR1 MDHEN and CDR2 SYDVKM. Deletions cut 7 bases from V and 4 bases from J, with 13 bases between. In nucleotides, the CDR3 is TGTGCCAGCATGGCAGGGGAACCCTATGGCTACACCTTC. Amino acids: CASMAGEPYGYTF.

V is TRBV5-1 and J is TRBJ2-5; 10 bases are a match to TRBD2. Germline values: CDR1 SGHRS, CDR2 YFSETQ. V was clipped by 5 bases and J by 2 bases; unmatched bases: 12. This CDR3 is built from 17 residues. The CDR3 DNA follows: TGCGCCAGCAGTTTGCCACAAGGACTAGCGGAACAAGAGACCCAGTACTTC. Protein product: CASSLPQGLAEQETQYF.

This CDR3 reads CAWSVQDNSPLHF. CDR3 nucleotide sequence: TGTGCCTGGAGTGTACAGGATAATTCACCCCTCCACTTT. V gene TRBV30 combines with J gene TRBJ1-6; D perhaps matches TRBD1 (5 bases). This CDR3 has 13 amino acids. Germline V gives CDR1 GTSNPN, CDR2 SVGIG (reference sequence). The germline V and J ends were trimmed by 0 bases and 5 bases, with 5 bases remaining between them.

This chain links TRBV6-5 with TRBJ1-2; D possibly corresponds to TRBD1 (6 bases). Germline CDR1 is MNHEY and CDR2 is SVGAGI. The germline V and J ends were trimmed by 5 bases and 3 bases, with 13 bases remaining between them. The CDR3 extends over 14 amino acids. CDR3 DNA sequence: TGTGCCAGCAGTCCGGGCAGGGGTGACTATGGCTACACCTTC. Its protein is CASSPGRGDYGYTF.

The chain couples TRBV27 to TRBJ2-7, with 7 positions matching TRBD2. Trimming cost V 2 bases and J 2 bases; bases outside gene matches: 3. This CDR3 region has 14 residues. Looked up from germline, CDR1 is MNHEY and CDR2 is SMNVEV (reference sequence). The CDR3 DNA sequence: TGTGCCAGCAGTTTAGCGGGAGCCCCCTACGAGCAGTACTTC. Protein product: CASSLAGAPYEQYF.

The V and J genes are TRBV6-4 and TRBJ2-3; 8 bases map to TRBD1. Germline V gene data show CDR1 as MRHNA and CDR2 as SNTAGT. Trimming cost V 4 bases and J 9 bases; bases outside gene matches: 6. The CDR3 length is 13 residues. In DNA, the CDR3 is TGTGCCAGCAGTGGGACAGGGAGCCAGACGCAGTATTTT. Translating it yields CASSGTGSQTQYF.

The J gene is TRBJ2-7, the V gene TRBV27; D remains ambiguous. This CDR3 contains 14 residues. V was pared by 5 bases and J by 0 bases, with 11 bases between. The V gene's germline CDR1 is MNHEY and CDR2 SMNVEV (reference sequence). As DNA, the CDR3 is TGTGCCAGCAGTCCTCACATTGGCTCCTACGAGCAGTACTTC. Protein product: CASSPHIGSYEQYF.

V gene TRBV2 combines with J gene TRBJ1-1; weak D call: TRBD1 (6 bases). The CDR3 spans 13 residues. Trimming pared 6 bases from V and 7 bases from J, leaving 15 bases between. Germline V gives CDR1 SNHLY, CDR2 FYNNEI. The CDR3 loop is CASRRTGTGEAFF. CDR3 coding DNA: TGTGCCAGCAGACGTACAGGGACCGGTGAAGCTTTCTTT. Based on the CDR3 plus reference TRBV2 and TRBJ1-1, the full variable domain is EPEVTQTPSHQVTQMGQEVILRCVPISNHLYFYWYRQILGQKVEFLVSFYNNEISEKSEIFDDQFSVERPDGSNFTLKIRSTKLEDSAMYFCASRRTGTGEAFFGQGTRLTVV.

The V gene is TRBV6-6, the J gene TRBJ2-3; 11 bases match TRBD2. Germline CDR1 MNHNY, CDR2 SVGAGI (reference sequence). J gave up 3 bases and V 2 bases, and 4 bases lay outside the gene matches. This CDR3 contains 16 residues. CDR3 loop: CASSYPGLADTDTQYF. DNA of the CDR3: TGTGCCAGCAGTTACCCGGGACTAGCGGATACAGATACGCAGTATTTT.

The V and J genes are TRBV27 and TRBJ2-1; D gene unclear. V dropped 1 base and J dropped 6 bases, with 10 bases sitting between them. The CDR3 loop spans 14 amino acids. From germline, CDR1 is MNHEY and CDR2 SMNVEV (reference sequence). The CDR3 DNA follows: TGTGCCAGCAGTTTATTTGCGGCTAGCAATGAGCAGTTCTTC. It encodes CASSLFAASNEQFF.

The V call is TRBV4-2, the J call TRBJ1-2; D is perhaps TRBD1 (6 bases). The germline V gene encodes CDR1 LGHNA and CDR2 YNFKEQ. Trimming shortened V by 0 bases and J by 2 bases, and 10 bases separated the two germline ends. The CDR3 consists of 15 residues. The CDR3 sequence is CASSQEGRGNYGYTF. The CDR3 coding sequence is TGTGCCAGCAGCCAAGAGGGCAGGGGCAACTATGGCTACACCTTC.

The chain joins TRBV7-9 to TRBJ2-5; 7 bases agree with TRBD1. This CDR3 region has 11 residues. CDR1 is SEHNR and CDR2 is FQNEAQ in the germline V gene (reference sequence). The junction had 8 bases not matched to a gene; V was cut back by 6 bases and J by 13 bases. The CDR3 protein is CASSHEGGTYF. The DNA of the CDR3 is TGTGCCAGCAGTCACGAAGGGGGCACGTACTTC.

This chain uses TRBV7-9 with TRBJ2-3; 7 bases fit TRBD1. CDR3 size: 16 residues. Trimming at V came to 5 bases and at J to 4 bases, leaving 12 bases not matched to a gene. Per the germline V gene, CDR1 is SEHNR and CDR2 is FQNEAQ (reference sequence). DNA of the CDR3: TGTGCCAGCAGCCGTTATGCGACAGGGAGACCAGATACGCAGTATTTT. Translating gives CASSRYATGRPDTQYF.